Listed here is a single TCR beta chain. Its specificity is not known. Naivety among CD8 cells was defined by CD45RO negativity and positive CCR7 selection, thereby excluding terminally differentiated effector memory CD45RA+ cells. It was across several immunoSEQ plates that each subset's genomic DNA was evenly split. Authors' processing steps: Junction-only sequences produced by ImmunoSEQ had no quality scores, so filtering differed. Profiled with immunoSEQ multiplex PCR; TCRdb holds only in-frame clones, not every one. V, J and clone size derive from that table, while D and trimming were established from the DNA sequence. In the table there are hundreds of thousands of clones, about 95% of which are singletons. V was trimmed by 5 bases and J by 9 bases, leaving 19 bases between them. CDR1 and CDR2 from the germline V gene are MNHEY and SMNVEV (reference sequence). The CDR3 extends over 15 amino acids.

This entry belongs to a study of shared clonotypes between healthy human individuals. Study results and caveats: Naive subsets generally exceeded memory subsets in estimated richness.

The specimen was naive CD8+ T cells sorted from blood. This receptor was taken from a woman aged 25 to 39 in good health. The genes are TRBV27 and TRBJ1-4; the D gene is possibly TRBD1 (5 bases). CDR3 sequence reads: CASSPIRGVMKKLFF. Here the CDR3 DNA reads TGTGCCAGCAGTCCCATTAGAGGGGTTATGAAAAAACTGTTTTTT.